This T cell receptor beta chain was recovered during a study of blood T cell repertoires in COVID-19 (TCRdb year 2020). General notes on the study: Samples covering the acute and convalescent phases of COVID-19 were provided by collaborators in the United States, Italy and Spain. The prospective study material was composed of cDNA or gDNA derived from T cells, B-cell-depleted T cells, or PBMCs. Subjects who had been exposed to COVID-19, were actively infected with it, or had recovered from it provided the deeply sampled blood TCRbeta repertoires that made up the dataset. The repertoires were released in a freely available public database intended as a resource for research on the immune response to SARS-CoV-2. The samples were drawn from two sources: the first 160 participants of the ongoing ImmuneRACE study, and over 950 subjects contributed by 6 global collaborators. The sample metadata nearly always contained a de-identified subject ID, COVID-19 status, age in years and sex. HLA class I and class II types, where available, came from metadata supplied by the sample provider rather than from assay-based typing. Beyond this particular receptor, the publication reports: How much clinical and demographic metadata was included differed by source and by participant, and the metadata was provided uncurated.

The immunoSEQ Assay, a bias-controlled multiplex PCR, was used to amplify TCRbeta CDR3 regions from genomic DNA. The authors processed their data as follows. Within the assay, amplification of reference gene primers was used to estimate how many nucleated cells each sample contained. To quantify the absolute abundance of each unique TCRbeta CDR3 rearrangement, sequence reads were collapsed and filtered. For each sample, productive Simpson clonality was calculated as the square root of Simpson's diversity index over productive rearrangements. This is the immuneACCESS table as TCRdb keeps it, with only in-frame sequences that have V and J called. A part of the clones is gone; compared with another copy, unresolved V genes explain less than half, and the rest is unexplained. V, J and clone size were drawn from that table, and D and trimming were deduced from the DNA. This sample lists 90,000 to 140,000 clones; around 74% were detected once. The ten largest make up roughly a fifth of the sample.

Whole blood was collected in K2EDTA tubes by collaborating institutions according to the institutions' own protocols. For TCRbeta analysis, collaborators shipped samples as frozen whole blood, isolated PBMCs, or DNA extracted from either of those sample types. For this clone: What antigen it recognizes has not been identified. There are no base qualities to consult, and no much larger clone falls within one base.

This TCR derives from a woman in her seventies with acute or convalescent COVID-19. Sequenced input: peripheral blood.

The nucleotide sequence is given as TGTGCCAGCAGCCAAATCTATAATTCACCCCTCCACTTT. It translates as CASSQIYNSPLHF. The sequence joins TRBV6-5 to TRBJ1-6; confidence is insufficient to name the D gene. The CDR3 sequence holds 13 residues, the cysteine and phenylalanine included. Only the CDR3 region is kept as DNA, spanning 39 bases read in frame from base 1. The V end loses 6 bases and the J end loses 3 bases, and a stretch of 6 bases separates them. Reading the germline V gene gives CDR1 MNHEY and CDR2 SVGAGI.